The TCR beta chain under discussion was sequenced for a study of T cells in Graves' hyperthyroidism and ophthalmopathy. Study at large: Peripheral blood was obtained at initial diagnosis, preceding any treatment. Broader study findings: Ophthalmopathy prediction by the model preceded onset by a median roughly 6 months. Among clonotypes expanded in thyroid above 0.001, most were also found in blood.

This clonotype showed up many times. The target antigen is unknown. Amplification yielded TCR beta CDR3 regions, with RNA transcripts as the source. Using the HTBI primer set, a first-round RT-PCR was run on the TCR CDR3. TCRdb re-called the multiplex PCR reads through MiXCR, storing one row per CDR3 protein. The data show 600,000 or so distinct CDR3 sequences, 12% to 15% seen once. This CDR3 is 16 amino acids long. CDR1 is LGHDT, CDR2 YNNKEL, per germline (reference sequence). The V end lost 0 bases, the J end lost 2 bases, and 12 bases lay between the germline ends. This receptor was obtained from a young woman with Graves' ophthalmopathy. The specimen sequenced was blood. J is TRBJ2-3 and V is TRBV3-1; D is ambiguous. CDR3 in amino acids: CASSQDQPSFTDTQYF. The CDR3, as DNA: TGTGCCAGCAGCCAAGATCAGCCTTCCTTCACAGATACGCAGTATTTT.